This T cell receptor (beta chain) was profiled in a study of cytomegalovirus exposure and HLA in healthy donors. As for this clone: What it recognizes is unknown.

Study results and limitations: CMV antigen specificity of a few CMV-associated chains was confirmed in vitro. Most observed TCR sequences were rare, whereas some public TCRs were detected in many donors.

The PCR was carried out with 60 Vbeta primers and 13 Jbeta primers. Repertoires were generated with immunoSEQ multiplex PCR, while TCRdb's copy carries only in-frame clones and drops some. This sample has under 250,000 clones, with roughly 82% found just once. V shed 3 bases, J shed 0 bases, and the junction held 4 bases outside the gene matches. The CDR3 runs 16 residues. Germline V gene sequence: CDR1 SGDLS, CDR2 YYNGEE. The source material was PBMCs. This receptor was taken from a middle-aged man in good health and CMV-seropositive. The chain combines TRBV9 with TRBJ2-2; TRBD1 matches 8 bases. The CDR3 protein is CASSAWTGPNTGELFF. The CDR3 nucleotides are TGTGCCAGCAGCGCCTGGACAGGGCCGAACACCGGGGAGCTGTTTTTT.